This TCR beta chain was observed in a study of PD-1 blockade in classical Hodgkin lymphoma. The study's findings and limits: Newly diagnosed patients reportedly trailed healthy donors in baseline TCR diversity.

Method: immunoSEQ multiplex PCR; TCRdb's copy keeps in-frame clones and lacks some. Of around 40,000 clones listed, 75% to 85% are singletons. Germline lookup yields CDR1 SGHNT and CDR2 YYREEE (reference sequence). Trimming stripped 0 bases from V and 1 base from J, with 11 bases between. The CDR3 loop spans 15 amino acids. The sample holds a few counts of this clone. Antigen: not known. Specified time point: cycle 4 day 1 (C4D1), after more than 5 weeks of nivolumab. Each patient's relapse followed autologous stem cell transplantation, and brentuximab vedotin exposure varied. The input for sequencing was peripheral blood mononuclear cells (PBMCs), taken before the fourth cycle of nivolumab. The clonotype comes from a human donor with classical Hodgkin lymphoma. The rearrangement links TRBV5-4 to TRBJ2-7; unclear D gene. CDR3 protein: CASSLDSGLSYEQYF. The CDR3 coding sequence is TGTGCCAGCAGCTTGGACTCTGGTTTGTCCTACGAGCAGTACTTC. Supplemented by reference TRBV5-4 and TRBJ2-7, the full variable domain reads ETGVTQSPTHLIKTRGQQVTLRCSSQSGHNTVSWYQQALGQGPQFIFQYYREEENGRGNFPPRFSGLQFPNYSSELNVNALELDDSALYLCASSLDSGLSYEQYFGPGTRLTVT.